This T cell receptor (beta chain) appears in the sequencing data of a study of T cells in narcolepsy. Across the whole study: Patients with NT1 or NT2 and healthy control donors were enrolled.

Study-level findings and limits: Autoreactive HCRT-specific and TRIB2-specific clonotypes were marked in same-patient CSF-versus-blood CD4+ comparisons. Blood of same and different patients, but not healthy controls, reportedly held recurring autoreactive clonotypes.

In regard to this clone: Its antigen is still unknown. The sample holds other DNA sequences that translate to the same CDR3.

The germline V and J ends were trimmed by 1 base and 7 bases, with 10 bases remaining between them. Germline V lookup: CDR1 MDHEN, CDR2 SYDVKM. The CDR3 totals 13 residues. Measured with immunoSEQ multiplex PCR; TCRdb has only the in-frame clones, and not every one. The sample records over 9,000 clones, 90% to 95% being singletons. Sample: CD45RA- memory CD4+ T cells from PBMCs. This TCR derives from a human donor with narcolepsy. The chain combines TRBV28 with TRBJ1-2, with D tentatively TRBD1 (5 bases). CDR3 sequence reads: CASSLSGGVGYTF. For the CDR3, the DNA is TGTGCCAGCAGTTTATCGGGGGGGGTTGGCTACACCTTC.